Sequencing of this T cell receptor beta chain was carried out in a study of blood T cells in healthy people across ages. Whole-study results and caveats: Expanded clonotype shifts may have been confounded, as the donors had an unknown CMV status. It was held that the diversity estimates obtained from one million T cells were underestimates.

The germline V and J ends were trimmed by 7 bases and 2 bases, with 12 bases remaining between them. CDR3 length: 13 amino acids. Germline values: CDR1 MDHEN, CDR2 SYDVKM. Remarks on this clonotype: Its antigen is currently unknown.

Then a second PCR, running about 6 to 12 cycles, was carried out with a sample-barcoded 5' primer and a J-beta primer mix. Each single sample gave us at least 3 million CDR3-containing paired-end reads. TCRdb reanalysed the 5' RACE reads using MiXCR and keeps one entry per CDR3 protein. Among about 1,400,000 distinct CDR3 sequences, 59% were seen once, and the ten largest hold 6.5% to 8%. Sequenced sample: blood. The J gene is TRBJ2-7, the V gene TRBV28, with D perhaps being TRBD1 or TRBD2 (5 bases each). This sequence originates from a man aged 18 to 30 in good health. CDR3 DNA sequence: TGTGCCAGCAAGACCCAGGGAGCCTACGAGCAGTACTTC. This encodes CASKTQGAYEQYF.